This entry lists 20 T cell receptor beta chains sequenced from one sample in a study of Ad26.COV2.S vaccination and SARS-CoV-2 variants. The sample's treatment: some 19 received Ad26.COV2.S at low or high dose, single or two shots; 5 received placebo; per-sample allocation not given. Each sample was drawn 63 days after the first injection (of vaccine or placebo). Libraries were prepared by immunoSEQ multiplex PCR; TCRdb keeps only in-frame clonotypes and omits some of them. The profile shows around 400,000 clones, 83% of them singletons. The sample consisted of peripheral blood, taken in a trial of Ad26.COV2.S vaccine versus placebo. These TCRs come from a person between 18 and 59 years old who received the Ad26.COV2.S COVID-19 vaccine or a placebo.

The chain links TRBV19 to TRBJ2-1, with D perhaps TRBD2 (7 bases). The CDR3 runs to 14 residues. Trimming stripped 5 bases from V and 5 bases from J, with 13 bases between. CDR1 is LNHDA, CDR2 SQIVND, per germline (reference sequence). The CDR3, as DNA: TGTGCCAGTAGTTGGGGGGGGCTTAACAATGAGCAGTTCTTC. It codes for CASSWGGLNNEQFF.

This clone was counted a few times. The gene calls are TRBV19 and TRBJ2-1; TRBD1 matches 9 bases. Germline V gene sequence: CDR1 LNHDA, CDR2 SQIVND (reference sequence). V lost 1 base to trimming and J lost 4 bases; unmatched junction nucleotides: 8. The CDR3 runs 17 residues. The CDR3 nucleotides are TGTGCCAGTAGTATAGTTGGACAGGGGTCCTGGTACAATGAGCAGTTCTTC. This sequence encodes CASSIVGQGSWYNEQFF.

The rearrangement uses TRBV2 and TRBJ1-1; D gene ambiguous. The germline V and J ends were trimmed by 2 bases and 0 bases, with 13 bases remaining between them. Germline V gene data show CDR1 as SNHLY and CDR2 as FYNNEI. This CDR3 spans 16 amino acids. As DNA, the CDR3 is TGTGCCAGCAGTGAATCGGGCTACCGCATGAACACTGAAGCTTTCTTT. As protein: CASSESGYRMNTEAFF.

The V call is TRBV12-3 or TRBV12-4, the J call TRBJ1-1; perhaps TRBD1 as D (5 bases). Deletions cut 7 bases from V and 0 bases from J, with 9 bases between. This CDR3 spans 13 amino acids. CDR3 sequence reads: CASTDSLNTEAFF. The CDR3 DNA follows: TGTGCCAGCACCGACAGCCTGAACACTGAAGCTTTCTTT.

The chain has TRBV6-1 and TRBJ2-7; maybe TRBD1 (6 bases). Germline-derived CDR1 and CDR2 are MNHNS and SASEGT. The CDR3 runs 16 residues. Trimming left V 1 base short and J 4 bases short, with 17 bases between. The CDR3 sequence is CASSEDRVPTIYEQYF. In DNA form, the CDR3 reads TGTGCCAGCAGTGAAGACAGGGTACCCACCATATACGAGCAGTACTTC.

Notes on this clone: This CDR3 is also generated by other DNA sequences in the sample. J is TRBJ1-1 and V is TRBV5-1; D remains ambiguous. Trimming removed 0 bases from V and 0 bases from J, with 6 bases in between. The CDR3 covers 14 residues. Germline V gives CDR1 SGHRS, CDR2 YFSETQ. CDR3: CASSLDSLNTEAFF. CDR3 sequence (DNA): TGCGCCAGCAGCTTGGACTCTTTGAACACTGAAGCTTTCTTT.

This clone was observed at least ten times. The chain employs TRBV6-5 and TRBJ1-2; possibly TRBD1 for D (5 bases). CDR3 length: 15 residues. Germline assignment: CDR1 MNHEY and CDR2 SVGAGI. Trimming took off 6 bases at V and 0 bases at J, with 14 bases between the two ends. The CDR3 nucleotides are TGTGCCAGCAGCCCCGTGGCGGGGGCTAACTATGGCTACACCTTC. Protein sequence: CASSPVAGANYGYTF.

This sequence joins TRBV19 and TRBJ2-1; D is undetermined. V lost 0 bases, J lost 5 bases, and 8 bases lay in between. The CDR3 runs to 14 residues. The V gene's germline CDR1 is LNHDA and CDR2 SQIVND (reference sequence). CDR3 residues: CASSIDIGDNEQFF. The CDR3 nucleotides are TGTGCCAGTAGTATAGATATTGGCGACAATGAGCAGTTCTTC.

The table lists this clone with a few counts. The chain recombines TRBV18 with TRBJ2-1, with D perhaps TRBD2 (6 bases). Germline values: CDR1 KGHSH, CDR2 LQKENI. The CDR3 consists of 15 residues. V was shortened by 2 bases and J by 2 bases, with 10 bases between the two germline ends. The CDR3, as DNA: TGTGCCAGCTCACCAAGGGCGGGAACCTACAATGAGCAGTTCTTC. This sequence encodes CASSPRAGTYNEQFF. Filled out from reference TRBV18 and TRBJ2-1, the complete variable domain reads NAGVMQNPRHLVRRRGQEARLRCSPMKGHSHVYWYRQLPEEGLKFMVYLQKENIIDESGMPKERFSAEFPKEGPSILRIQQVVRGDSAAYFCASSPRAGTYNEQFFGPGTRLTVL.

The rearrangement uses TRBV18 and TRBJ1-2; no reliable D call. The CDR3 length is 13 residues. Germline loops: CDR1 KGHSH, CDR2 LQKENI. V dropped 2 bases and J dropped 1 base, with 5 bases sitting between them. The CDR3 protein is CASSPLDNYGYTF. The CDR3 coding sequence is TGTGCCAGCTCACCATTAGATAACTATGGCTACACCTTC.

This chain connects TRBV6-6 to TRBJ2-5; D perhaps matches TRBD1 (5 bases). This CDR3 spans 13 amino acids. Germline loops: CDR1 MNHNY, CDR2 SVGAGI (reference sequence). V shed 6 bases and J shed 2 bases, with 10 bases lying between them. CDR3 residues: CASSPDIQETQYF. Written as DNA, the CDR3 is TGTGCCAGCAGCCCGGACATACAAGAGACCCAGTACTTC.

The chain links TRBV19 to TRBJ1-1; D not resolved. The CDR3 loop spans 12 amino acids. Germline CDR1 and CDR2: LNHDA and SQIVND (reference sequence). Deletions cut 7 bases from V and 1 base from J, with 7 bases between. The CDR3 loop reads CASIEGNTEAFF. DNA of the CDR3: TGTGCCAGTATAGAGGGGAACACTGAAGCTTTCTTT.

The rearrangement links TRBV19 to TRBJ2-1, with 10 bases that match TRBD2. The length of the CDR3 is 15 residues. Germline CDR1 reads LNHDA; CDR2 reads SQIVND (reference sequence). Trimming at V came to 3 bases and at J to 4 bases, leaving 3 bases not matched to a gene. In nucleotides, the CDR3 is TGTGCCAGTAGTATGGTAGCGGGAGGATACAATGAGCAGTTCTTC. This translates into CASSMVAGGYNEQFF. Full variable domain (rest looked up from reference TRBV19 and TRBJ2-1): DGGITQSPKYLFRKEGQNVTLSCEQNLNHDAMYWYRQDPGQGLRLIYYSQIVNDFQKGDIAEGYSVSREKKESFPLTVTSAQKNPTAFYLCASSMVAGGYNEQFFGPGTRLTVL.

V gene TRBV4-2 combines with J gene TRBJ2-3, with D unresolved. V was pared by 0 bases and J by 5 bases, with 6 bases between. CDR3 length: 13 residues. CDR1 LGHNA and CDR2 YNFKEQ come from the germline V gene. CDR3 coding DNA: TGTGCCAGCAGCCAAGATGAGGAAGATACGCAGTATTTT. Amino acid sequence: CASSQDEEDTQYF.

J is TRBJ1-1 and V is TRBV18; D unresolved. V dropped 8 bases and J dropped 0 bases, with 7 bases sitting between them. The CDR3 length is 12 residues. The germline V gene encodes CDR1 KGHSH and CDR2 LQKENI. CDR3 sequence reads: CASQRMNTEAFF. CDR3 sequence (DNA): TGTGCCAGCCAACGGATGAACACTGAAGCTTTCTTT.

CDR3 sequence reads: CASSLRQSSGNTIYF. The CDR3 DNA is TGTGCCAGCAGCCTCAGACAGTCCTCTGGAAACACCATATATTTT. The V call is TRBV5-4, the J call TRBJ1-3; a weak D match, TRBD1 (5 bases). From germline, CDR1 is SGHNT and CDR2 YYREEE (reference sequence). The CDR3 runs to 15 residues. The germline V and J ends were trimmed by 4 bases and 0 bases, with 11 bases remaining between them.

The CDR3, as DNA: TGTGCCAGCAGCGAAGCGGGGAAGGGTAGTGAGCAGTTCTTC. Amino acid sequence: CASSEAGKGSEQFF. The chain joins TRBV7-3 to TRBJ2-1; 7 bases fit TRBD2. Germline-derived CDR1 and CDR2 are SGHTA and FQGTGA. The CDR3 is 14 amino acids. Losses at the gene ends were 5 bases for V and 9 bases for J; bases not matched to a gene: 10.

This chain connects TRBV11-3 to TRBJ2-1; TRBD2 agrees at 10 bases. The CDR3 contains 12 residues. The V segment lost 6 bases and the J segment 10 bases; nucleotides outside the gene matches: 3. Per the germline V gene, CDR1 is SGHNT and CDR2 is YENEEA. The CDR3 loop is CASRSSGREQFF. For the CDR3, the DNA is TGTGCCAGCAGGAGTAGCGGGAGGGAGCAGTTCTTC. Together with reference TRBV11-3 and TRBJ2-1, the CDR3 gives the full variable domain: EAGVVQSPRYKIIEKKQPVAFWCNPISGHNTLYWYLQNLGQGPELLIRYENEEAVDDSQLPKDRFSAERLKGVDSTLKIQPAELGDSAVYLCASRSSGREQFFGPGTRLTVL.

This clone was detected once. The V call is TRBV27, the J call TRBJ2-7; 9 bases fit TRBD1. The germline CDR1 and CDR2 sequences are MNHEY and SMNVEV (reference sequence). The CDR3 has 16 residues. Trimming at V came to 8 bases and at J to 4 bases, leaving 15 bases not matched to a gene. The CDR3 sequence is CASARFPGQGRYEQYF. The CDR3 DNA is TGTGCCAGCGCCAGATTTCCGGGACAGGGACGGTACGAGCAGTACTTC.

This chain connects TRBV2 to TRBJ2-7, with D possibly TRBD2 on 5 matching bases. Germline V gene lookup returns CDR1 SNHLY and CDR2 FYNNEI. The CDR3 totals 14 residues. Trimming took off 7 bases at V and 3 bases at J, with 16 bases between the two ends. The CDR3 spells CASKMTGSHYEQYF. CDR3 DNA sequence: TGTGCCAGCAAGATGACGGGGTCCCACTACGAGCAGTACTTC.